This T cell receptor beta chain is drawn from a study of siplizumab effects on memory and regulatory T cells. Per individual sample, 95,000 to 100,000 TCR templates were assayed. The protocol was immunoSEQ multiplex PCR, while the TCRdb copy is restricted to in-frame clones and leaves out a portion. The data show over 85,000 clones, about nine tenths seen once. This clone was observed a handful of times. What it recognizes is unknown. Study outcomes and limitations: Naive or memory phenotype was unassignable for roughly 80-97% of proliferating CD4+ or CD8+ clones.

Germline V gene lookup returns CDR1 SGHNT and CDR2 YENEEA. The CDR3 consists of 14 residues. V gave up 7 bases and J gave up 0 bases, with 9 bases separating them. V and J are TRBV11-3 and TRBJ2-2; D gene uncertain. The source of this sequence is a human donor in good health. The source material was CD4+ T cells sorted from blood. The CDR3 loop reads CASKEATNTGELFF. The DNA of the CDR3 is TGTGCCAGCAAAGAGGCCACGAACACCGGGGAGCTGTTTTTT.